This TCR beta chain was obtained from a study of blood T cells in healthy people across ages. General study results and limits: Investigators viewed diversity estimates from one million T cells as underestimates, the study reported. The study found more naive CD4+ cells and higher diversity in long-lived than aged donors.

PBMCs were isolated at a quantity of at least 6 million per sample. Germline V CDR1 and CDR2: ENHRY, SYGVKD. The ends lost 10 bases at V and 6 bases at J; junction bases unmatched: 14. The length of the CDR3 is 14 residues. Then a second PCR, running roughly 7 to 11 cycles, was carried out with a sample-barcoded 5' primer and a J-beta primer mix. CDR3-containing paired-end reads numbered at least 2.5 million in each sample. A single record per CDR3 protein comes from TCRdb applying MiXCR to the 5' RACE reads. The sample includes about 1 million distinct CDR3 sequences, 40% to 55% of them seen just once. On this clonotype itself: What it binds is not known.

The V call is TRBV10-3, the J call TRBJ2-7, with 8 nucleotides matching TRBD1. Sequencing input: blood. The clonotype originates from an older woman in good health. This CDR3 reads CATSPGTGYTEQYF. The CDR3 DNA reads as TGTGCCACTAGTCCCGGGACAGGTTATACCGAGCAGTACTTC.